These 7 T cell receptor beta chains were sequenced from one sample in a study of T-cell reconstitution after alpha-beta-depleted transplantation in children. The TCRbeta library incorporated unique molecular identifiers. TCRdb fed the PCR reads into MiXCR, producing one record per CDR3 protein. The table shows about 1,000,000 distinct CDR3 sequences, with under 30% occurring only once. The sequences come from PBMCs, mostly from graft donor cells, collected 360 days after TCRalphabeta/CD19-depleted stem cell transplant. These receptors were collected from a boy younger than two who had a stem cell transplant for SCID, so the T cells may come from the graft donor.

This chain connects TRBV4-1 to TRBJ1-1; no clear D gene. The CDR3 spans 15 residues. The V gene lost 1 base and the J gene lost 1 base, with 10 bases spanning the gap. The germline V gene encodes CDR1 MGHRA and CDR2 YSYEKL. This CDR3 reads CASSQGPSKNTEAFF. CDR3 coding DNA: TGCGCCAGCAGCCAAGGACCCTCCAAGAACACTGAAGCTTTCTTT.

This clonotype was counted only a few times. At one end, the junction sequence differs from germline, possibly due to a read error. This chain links TRBV3-1 with TRBJ2-7; D possibly corresponds to TRBD2 (6 bases). This CDR3 contains 13 residues. From germline, CDR1 is LGHDT and CDR2 YNNKEL (reference sequence). The CDR3 here is CASSQDYAGIPHF. The DNA for the CDR3 is TGTGCCAGCAGCCAAGATTACGCGGGGATACCTCACTTC.

The gene calls are TRBV29-1 and TRBJ2-5; D tentatively fits TRBD1 or TRBD2 (5 bases each). Germline CDR1 SQVTM, CDR2 ANQGSEA. CDR3 size: 12 residues. Trimming cost V 3 bases and J 6 bases, with 11 bases left between them. The CDR3 DNA reads as TGCAGCGTTGAGTGGGGGTGGAAGACCCAGTACTTC. Its translation: CSVEWGWKTQYF.

Concerning this clonotype: This is likely a read error, given that the CDR3 carries no conserved phenylalanine or tryptophan at its end. The chain is built from TRBV7-8 and TRBJ2-1; D possibly corresponds to TRBD1 (6 bases). This CDR3 has 12 amino acids. Germline V gives CDR1 SGHVS, CDR2 FQNEAQ. V lost 3 bases and J lost 8, with 8 bases in between. The CDR3 nucleotides read TGTGCCAGCAGCTTGAGACAGGATGAGCAGTTCGTC. Its translation is CASSLRQDEQFV.

This clonotype was picked up a small number of times. The V and J genes are TRBV28 and TRBJ1-2; D gene unclear. The ends were cut back, 2 bases at V and 2 bases at J, with 12 bases in the middle. The CDR3 consists of 15 residues. Germline V lookup: CDR1 MDHEN, CDR2 SYDVKM. The DNA for the CDR3 is TGTGCCAGCAGTTTACCGACGTTGTGGAACTATGGCTACACCTTC. Translated: CASSLPTLWNYGYTF.

The V call is TRBV10-3, the J call TRBJ1-1; 11 bases are shared with TRBD1. V was pared by 2 bases and J by 4 bases, with 3 bases of the junction left unmatched. Germline lookup yields CDR1 ENHRY and CDR2 SYGVKD. The CDR3 is 15 amino acids. As DNA, the CDR3 is TGTGCCATCAGTGAGCCGGGGACAGGGGGCACTGAAGCTTTCTTT. Protein sequence: CAISEPGTGGTEAFF.

Ten or more counts support this clonotype. V is TRBV5-6 and J is TRBJ2-7; the D is unclear. Trimming removed 1 base from V and 2 bases from J, with 10 bases in between. The CDR3 runs to 14 residues. The germline CDR1 and CDR2 sequences are SGHDT and YYEEEE. In nucleotides, the CDR3 is TGTGCCAGCAGCTTGTCTTGGGTTGCCTACGAGCAGTACTTC. Its translation is CASSLSWVAYEQYF.